This TCR beta chain stems from a study of early T cells in non-severe SARS-CoV-2 infection. Study at large: The study sequenced bulk RNA from unsorted whole blood, with chains unpaired. General observations from the study: VDJdb matching favored anti-spike CD8 responses, missing private and CD4 specificities.

The protocol attached unique molecular identifiers to individual cDNA molecules. MiXCR, applied by TCRdb to the 5' RACE reads, yields one record per CDR3 protein. This repertoire shows 50,000 to 60,000 distinct CDR3 sequences, more than 9% found once; its top ten account for 9.5% to 13%. Germline V lookup: CDR1 DFQATT, CDR2 SNEGSKA (reference sequence). The CDR3 extends over 9 amino acids. Deletions cut 6 bases from V and 5 bases from J, with 3 bases between. Note on this clonotype: Its antigen is unidentified.

The sequencing input was whole blood. This TCR derives from an adult who was a healthcare worker with PCR-confirmed SARS-CoV-2 infection or an uninfected control (not recorded which). The chain uses TRBV20-1 and TRBJ2-3, with D unclear. CDR3 sequence (DNA): TGCAGTGCCGGAGATACGCAGTATTTT. It specifies CSAGDTQYF.